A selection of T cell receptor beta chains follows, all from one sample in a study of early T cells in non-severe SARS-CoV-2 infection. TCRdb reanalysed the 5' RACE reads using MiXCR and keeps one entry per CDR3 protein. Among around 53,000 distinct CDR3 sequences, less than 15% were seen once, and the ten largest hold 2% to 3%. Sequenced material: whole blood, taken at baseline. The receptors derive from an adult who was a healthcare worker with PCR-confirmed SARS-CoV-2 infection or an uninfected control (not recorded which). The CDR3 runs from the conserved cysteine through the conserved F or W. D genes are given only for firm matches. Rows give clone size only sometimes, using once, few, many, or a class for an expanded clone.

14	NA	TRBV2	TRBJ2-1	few	CASSERAIYNEQFF	TGTGCCAGCAGTGAACGGGCGATCTACAATGAGCAGTTCTTC
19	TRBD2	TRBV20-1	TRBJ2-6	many	CSAENEVSGSSSGANVLTF	TGCAGTGCGGAGAACGAAGTTAGCGGGAGTTCTTCTGGGGCCAACGTCCTGACTTTC
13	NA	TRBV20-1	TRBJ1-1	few	CSARMGLETEAFF	TGCAGTGCTAGAATGGGATTGGAGACTGAAGCTTTCTTT
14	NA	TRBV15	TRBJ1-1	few	CATSRVGREGEAFF	TGTGCCACCAGCAGAGTAGGCAGGGAGGGTGAAGCTTTCTTT
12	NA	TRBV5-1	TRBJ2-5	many	CASSLEQETQYF	TGCGCCAGCAGCTTGGAGCAAGAGACCCAGTACTTC
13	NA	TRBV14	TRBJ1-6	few	CASSQVSVSPLHF	TGTGCCAGCAGCCAAGTTTCGGTATCACCCCTCCACTTT
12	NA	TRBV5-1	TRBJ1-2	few	CASSFQGYGYTF	TGCGCCAGCAGCTTTCAAGGCTATGGCTACACCTTC
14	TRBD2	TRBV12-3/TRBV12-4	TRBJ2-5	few	CASSFLREGETQYF	TGTGCCAGCAGTTTCCTCCGGGAGGGTGAGACCCAGTACTTC
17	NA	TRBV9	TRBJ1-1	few	CASSVGGTHSPNTEAFF	TGTGCCAGCAGCGTAGGGGGGACCCATTCCCCCAACACTGAAGCTTTCTTT
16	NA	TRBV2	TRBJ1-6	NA	CASSDRRGTHNSPLHF	TGTGCCAGCAGTGACCGCCGAGGGACACATAATTCACCCCTCCACTTT
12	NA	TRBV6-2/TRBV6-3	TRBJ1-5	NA	CASSYGGQPQHF	TGTGCCAGCAGTTACGGTGGTCAGCCCCAGCATTTT
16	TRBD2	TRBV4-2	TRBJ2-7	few	CASSQPRGSGTHEQYF	TGTGCCAGCAGCCAACCCCGGGGTAGCGGGACCCACGAGCAGTACTTC